Detailed here is one T cell receptor beta chain. This receptor's antigen is unknown. Base qualities are not recorded, but no much larger clone differs from it by a single base. Library method: the immunoSEQ multiplex PCR assay. In its TCRdb copy, this immuneACCESS table keeps in-frame sequences only and misses some clones. Where compared with another copy, unresolved V genes explain less than half of these, and the others have no known cause. The sample data list about 8,100 clones, and about two thirds of these were observed just once. The ten largest clones represent less than 25% of the sample. Repertoires were sampled multiple times during chemoradiotherapy, which allowed clonal expansion in the tumor microenvironment to be followed. CDR1 and CDR2, per the germline V gene, are LGHNA and YSLEER. V is clipped by 1 base and J by 8 bases, and the sequence between their germline boundaries is 15 bases long. There are 15 amino acids in the CDR3, from cysteine to phenylalanine inclusive. Only the CDR3 part of the read is kept: 45 bases, read in frame from the first base.

The data belong to a study of chemoradiotherapy in HPV16-positive cancers (dated by TCRdb to 2022 to 2024). With regard to the full study: Functional T-cell assays on cells from two HPV16-positive patients defined candidate HPV-specific T-cell clones and common TCR motifs. The study asked whether T-cell immunity to the HPV oncoproteins E6 and E7 changes during chemoradiotherapy and whether this immunity affects survival. Next, the candidate HPV-specific TCRs and motifs were followed in TCR repertoires from approximately 82 patients with HPV-related cancers. The paper's findings and limits, for the study overall: Expansion of candidate HPV-specific clones and E7-related TCR motifs was observed in the tumor microenvironment during treatment, whereas no such expansion was observed for non-HPV-specific T cells. The functional definition of HPV-specific T cells was derived from only two HPV16-positive patients, and the survival association was reported for HPV16-positive patients. Improved recurrence-free survival in HPV16-positive patients was associated with expansion of HPV-responsive T cells during chemoradiotherapy.

This specimen was acquired from a patient who underwent chemoradiotherapy. The V and J segments used are TRBV4-3 and TRBJ2-1, with the D call perhaps TRBD1 or TRBD2, as 6 bases match in each case. The receptor's source is a human donor with HPV-associated anogenital cancer. The DNA reads as follows: TGCGCCAGCAGCCAAGCCATCATGGGGGGCTATGAGCAGTTCTTC. Translated, it gives CASSQAIMGGYEQFF.